The source of this T cell receptor (beta chain) is a study of somatic mutations in cytotoxic T cells in rheumatoid arthritis. Method: immunoSEQ multiplex PCR; TCRdb's copy keeps in-frame clones and lacks some. The data show approximately 12,000 clones, with around 80% seen just once and around 15% held by the top ten. CDR3 length: 17 residues. Per the germline V gene, CDR1 is MNHEY and CDR2 is SMNVEV (reference sequence). V shed 3 bases, J shed 7 bases, and the junction held 13 bases outside the gene matches. The clonotype was recovered from a man aged 50 or older in good health. This rearrangement joins TRBV27 to TRBJ2-2; 8 nucleotides line up with TRBD2. The sequenced sample was CD8+ T cells sorted from blood. CDR3 residues: CASSFFVSGGLIGELFF. The CDR3 DNA is TGTGCCAGCAGTTTTTTTGTTTCGGGAGGGTTGATCGGGGAGCTGTTTTTT.